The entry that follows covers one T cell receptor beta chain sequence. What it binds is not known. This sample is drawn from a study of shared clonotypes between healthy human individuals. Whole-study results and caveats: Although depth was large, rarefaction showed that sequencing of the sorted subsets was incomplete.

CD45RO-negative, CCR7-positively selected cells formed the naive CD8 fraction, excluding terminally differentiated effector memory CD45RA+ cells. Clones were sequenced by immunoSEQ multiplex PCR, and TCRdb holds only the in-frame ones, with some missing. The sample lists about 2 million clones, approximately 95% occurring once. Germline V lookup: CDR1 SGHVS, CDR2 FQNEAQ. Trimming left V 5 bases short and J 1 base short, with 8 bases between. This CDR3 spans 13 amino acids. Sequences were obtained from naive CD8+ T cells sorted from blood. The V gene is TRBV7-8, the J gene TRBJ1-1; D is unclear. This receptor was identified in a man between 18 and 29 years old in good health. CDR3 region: CASSLWGNTEAFF. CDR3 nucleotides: TGTGCCAGCAGCCTTTGGGGGAACACTGAAGCTTTCTTT.